This TCR beta chain was documented in a study of T cell responses to AZD1222 COVID-19 vaccine. Study findings and constraints: The donors showed a predominance of white British ancestry and of females, with possible underestimation of clonal diversity. Baseline seropositivity characterized only a handful of AZD1222 recipients. The study found Spike-specific TCR breadth and depth rose after two AZD1222 doses. Spike as a whole was targeted by vaccine-associated CD4 TCRs, dominant at 160-218 and 743-854.

Note on this clone: What it binds is not known.

Trimming shortened V by 5 bases and J by 5 bases, and 13 bases separated the two germline ends. Looked up from germline, CDR1 is MNHEY and CDR2 is SMNVEV (reference sequence). The CDR3 spans 14 residues. The protocol was immunoSEQ multiplex PCR, while the TCRdb copy is restricted to in-frame clones and leaves out a portion. The table has 100,000 to 150,000 clones, 90% seen once. The receptor was isolated from an adult in good health. The V gene is TRBV27, the J gene TRBJ2-1, with D perhaps TRBD1 or TRBD2 (5 bases each). Sequenced here: peripheral blood, sampled on day 0 of AZD1222 vaccination. The CDR3 spells CASSTGTLNNEQFF. The CDR3 coding sequence is TGTGCCAGCAGTACCGGGACCCTAAACAATGAGCAGTTCTTC.